These 5 T cell receptor beta chains came from one sample sequenced in a study of identical twins. TCRdb re-called the 5' RACE reads with MiXCR, one entry per CDR3 protein. In the table there are 650,000 to 800,000 distinct CDR3 sequences, over 8.5% of which are singletons. These data also formed part of another study, on yellow fever vaccine responses in identical twins.

Sequenced: PBMCs. The receptors were gathered from a woman in her late teens or twenties in good health.

This sequence joins TRBV9 and TRBJ2-2, with D perhaps matching TRBD1 or TRBD2 (5 bases each). Per germline, CDR1 SGDLS and CDR2 YYNGEE. This CDR3 has 16 residues. V lost 4 bases and J 5 bases, leaving 18 bases between the germline ends. CDR3 in amino acids: CASSSRSGPTTGELFF. Here the CDR3 DNA reads TGTGCCAGCAGCTCGCGATCGGGACCAACGACCGGGGAGCTGTTTTTT. Looking up the rest from reference TRBV9 and TRBJ2-2 gives the full variable domain: DSGVTQTPKHLITATGQRVTLRCSPRSGDLSVYWYQQSLDQGLQFLIQYYNGEERAKGNILERFSAQQFPDLHSELNLSSLELGDSALYFCASSSRSGPTTGELFFGEGSRLTVL.

This clonotype has more than one count but fewer than ten. The chain combines TRBV7-2 with TRBJ2-7; the D is unclear. Germline V CDR1 and CDR2: SGHTA, FQGNSA. V was cut by 1 base and J by 6 bases, with 7 bases left in between. The CDR3 covers 12 residues. Here the CDR3 DNA reads TGTGCCAGCAGCTTAGAAGCTAGCGAGCAGTACTTC. Translating gives CASSLEASEQYF.

This clonotype has a handful of counts. The V and J genes are TRBV9 and TRBJ2-5, with D tentatively TRBD2 (5 bases). This CDR3 contains 13 residues. The V gene's germline CDR1 is SGDLS and CDR2 YYNGEE. V dropped 0 bases and J dropped 4 bases, with 7 bases sitting between them. Here the CDR3 reads CASSVALAETQYF. In nucleotides, the CDR3 is TGTGCCAGCAGCGTAGCTCTAGCAGAGACCCAGTACTTC.

This clonotype was detected ten times or more. The J gene is TRBJ1-2, the V gene TRBV24-1; possibly TRBD1 for D (6 bases). The CDR3 runs to 14 residues. Germline V CDR1 and CDR2: KGHDR, SFDVKD. V shed 4 bases and J shed 3 bases, with 11 bases lying between them. DNA of the CDR3: TGTGCCACCAGTGAGACGACAGGCGACTATGGCTACACCTTC. It translates to CATSETTGDYGYTF.

V gene TRBV6-5 combines with J gene TRBJ2-6; possibly TRBD2 for D (6 bases). There are 18 residues in the CDR3. Germline V gene sequence: CDR1 MNHEY, CDR2 SVGAGI. Trimming stripped 2 bases from V and 2 bases from J, with 16 bases between. CDR3 sequence (DNA): TGTGCCAGCAGTTACACGGTAGCGGTAAAAGCTGGGGCCAACGTCCTGACTTTC. This translates into CASSYTVAVKAGANVLTF.